A single sample gave rise to the 10 T cell receptor beta chains below, sequenced in a study of blood T cell repertoires in COVID-19. Sequencing used immunoSEQ multiplex PCR; TCRdb keeps in-frame clones, though not all of them. The repertoire holds under 250,000 clones, 80% to 95% seen once, with approximately 0.77% in the top ten. Sequencing was carried out using peripheral blood. These receptor sequences come from a man aged 60 to 69 with COVID-19, enrolled during active disease.

The V call is TRBV6-2 or TRBV6-3, the J call TRBJ1-1; no firm D call. Germline loops: CDR1 MNHEY, CDR2 SVGEGT. The CDR3 contains 16 residues. The V end lost 2 bases, the J end lost 5 bases, and 18 bases lay between the germline ends. CDR3 in amino acids: CASSYPVLEGDTEAFF. The CDR3 region has the DNA TGTGCCAGCAGTTACCCGGTACTGGAGGGAGATACTGAAGCTTTCTTT.

The V and J genes are TRBV12-3 or TRBV12-4 and TRBJ1-3; weak D call: TRBD1 (6 bases). V lost 2 bases and J 4 bases, leaving 6 bases between the germline ends. The CDR3 totals 13 residues. This CDR3 is CASSLQGGNTIYF. As DNA, the CDR3 is TGTGCCAGCAGTTTACAGGGGGGAAACACCATATATTTT.

The rearrangement links TRBV6-5 to TRBJ2-7, with D unclear. Trimming removed 7 bases at V and 4 bases at J, with 20 bases between. CDR1 and CDR2 (germline): MNHEY, SVGAGI. The CDR3 runs 15 residues. The CDR3 nucleotides are TGTGCCAGCAAGCCAGGAATTGTTACAAAATACGAGCAGTACTTC. Its translation: CASKPGIVTKYEQYF.

The genes are TRBV19 and TRBJ1-3, with TRBD1 as a possible D gene (6 bases). Germline CDR1 is LNHDA and CDR2 is SQIVND (reference sequence). The ends were cut back, 3 bases at V and 0 bases at J, with 9 bases in the middle. This CDR3 is built from 15 residues. CDR3: CASSIQDSSGNTIYF. CDR3 nucleotide sequence: TGTGCCAGTAGTATTCAGGACAGCTCTGGAAACACCATATATTTT. Supplemented by reference TRBV19 and TRBJ1-3, the full variable domain reads DGGITQSPKYLFRKEGQNVTLSCEQNLNHDAMYWYRQDPGQGLRLIYYSQIVNDFQKGDIAEGYSVSREKKESFPLTVTSAQKNPTAFYLCASSIQDSSGNTIYFGEGSWLTVV.

CDR3 loop: CASSTRGPTGGSPLHF. As DNA, the CDR3 is TGTGCCAGTAGTACGCGGGGACCTACCGGGGGATCACCCCTCCACTTT. The gene calls are TRBV19 and TRBJ1-6; weak D call: TRBD1 (5 bases). In germline, CDR1 is LNHDA, CDR2 SQIVND (reference sequence). The CDR3 consists of 16 residues. V was clipped by 4 bases and J by 10 bases, with 20 bases between them.

The gene calls are TRBV12-3 or TRBV12-4 and TRBJ2-1; perhaps TRBD2 as D (6 bases). V was pared by 6 bases and J by 6 bases, with 12 bases between. This CDR3 comprises 13 residues. CDR3 residues: CASSRGTFNEQFF. The CDR3 region has the DNA TGTGCCAGCAGCCGCGGGACTTTCAATGAGCAGTTCTTC.

This clone was seen a single time. The chain links TRBV10-3 to TRBJ2-7, with 15 bases identical to TRBD2. Trimming at V came to 6 bases and at J to 6 bases, leaving 12 bases not matched to a gene. The CDR3 extends over 17 amino acids. The germline V gene encodes CDR1 ENHRY and CDR2 SYGVKD. The CDR3 sequence: CAISEGLAGGGWGEQYF. CDR3 coding DNA: TGTGCCATCAGCGAGGGACTAGCGGGAGGTGGGTGGGGCGAGCAGTACTTC.

The V call is TRBV3-1 (or the pseudogene TRBV3-2), the J call TRBJ2-6, with 8 bases matching TRBD1. CDR3 length: 17 amino acids. From germline, CDR1 is LGHDT and CDR2 YNNKEL (reference sequence). V was clipped by 3 bases and J by 3 bases; unmatched bases: 7. CDR3 coding DNA: TGTGCCAGCAGCCAGGACCAGGGGGCAAGTGGGGCCAACGTCCTGACTTTC. It yields the protein CASSQDQGASGANVLTF.

This rearrangement joins TRBV27 to TRBJ1-5; D is possibly TRBD1 (5 bases). Germline V gene data show CDR1 as MNHEY and CDR2 as SMNVEV (reference sequence). The CDR3 loop spans 19 amino acids. The V end was cut by 0 bases, the J end by 1 base, with 19 bases between. The chain's CDR3 is CASSLSRGAGQGSNQPQHF. CDR3 nucleotides: TGTGCCAGCAGTTTATCGCGGGGAGCGGGGCAGGGAAGCAATCAGCCCCAGCATTTT.

The chain uses TRBV30 and TRBJ1-5, with TRBD1 as a possible D gene (5 bases). From germline, CDR1 is GTSNPN and CDR2 SVGIG (reference sequence). The V end was cut by 3 bases, the J end by 6 bases, with 30 bases between. This CDR3 contains 19 residues. CDR3: CAWRRGGGITDRGTQPQHF. CDR3 sequence (DNA): TGTGCCTGGAGACGCGGGGGAGGCATCACGGATCGGGGGACTCAGCCCCAGCATTTT.